The text below deals with one T cell receptor (beta chain). These data originate in a study of blood T cell repertoires in COVID-19. Study-level information: COVID-19 samples from acute and convalescent phases originated in the United States, Italy and Spain.

Using immunoSEQ multiplex PCR, the repertoire was profiled, and TCRdb retains in-frame clones only, with some absent. This sample yields hundreds of thousands of clones, of which 80% to 90% are seen a single time; about 0.95% belongs to the top ten. V lost 0 bases and J 8 bases, leaving 14 bases between the germline ends. CDR1 and CDR2 from the germline V gene are SGHVS and FQNEAQ. The CDR3 extends over 15 amino acids. Sequencing was performed on PBMCs or T cells enriched from blood (not recorded which). The receptor's source is a man between 45 and 60 years old who had been exposed to COVID-19. The V and J genes are TRBV7-8 and TRBJ2-1; the D gene is possibly TRBD1 (6 bases). CDR3: CASSLANRVGDEQFF. The CDR3 nucleotides read TGTGCCAGCAGCTTAGCGAACAGGGTTGGGGATGAGCAGTTCTTC.